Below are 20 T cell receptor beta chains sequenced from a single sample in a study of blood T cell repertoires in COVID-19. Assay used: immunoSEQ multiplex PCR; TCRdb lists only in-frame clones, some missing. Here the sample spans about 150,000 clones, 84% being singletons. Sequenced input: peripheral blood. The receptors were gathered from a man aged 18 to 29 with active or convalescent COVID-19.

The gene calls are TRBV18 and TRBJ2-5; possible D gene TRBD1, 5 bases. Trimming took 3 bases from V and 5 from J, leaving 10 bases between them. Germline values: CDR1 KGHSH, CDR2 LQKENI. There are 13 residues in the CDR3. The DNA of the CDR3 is TGTGCCAGCTCACCGGACATGTCGGAGACCCAGTACTTC. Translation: CASSPDMSETQYF.

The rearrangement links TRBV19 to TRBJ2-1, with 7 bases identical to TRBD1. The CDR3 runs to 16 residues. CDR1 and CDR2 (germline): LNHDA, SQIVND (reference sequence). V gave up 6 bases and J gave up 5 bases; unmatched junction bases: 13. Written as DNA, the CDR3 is TGTGCCAGTAGGGCCCGAGGCGACAGGGCAAACAATGAGCAGTTCTTC. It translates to CASRARGDRANNEQFF.

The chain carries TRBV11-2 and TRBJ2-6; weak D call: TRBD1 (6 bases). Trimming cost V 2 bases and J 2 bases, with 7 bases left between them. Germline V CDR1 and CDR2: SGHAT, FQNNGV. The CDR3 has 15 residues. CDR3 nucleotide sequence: TGTGCCAGCAGCTTAAACAGGGCTGGGGCCAACGTCCTGACTTTC. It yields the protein CASSLNRAGANVLTF.

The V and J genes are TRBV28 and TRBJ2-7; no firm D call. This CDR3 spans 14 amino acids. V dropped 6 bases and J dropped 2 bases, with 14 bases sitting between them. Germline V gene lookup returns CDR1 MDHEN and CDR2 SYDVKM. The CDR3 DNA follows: TGTGCCAGCAGGCCCGGTTCCCCCCCCTACGAGCAGTACTTC. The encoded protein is CASRPGSPPYEQYF.

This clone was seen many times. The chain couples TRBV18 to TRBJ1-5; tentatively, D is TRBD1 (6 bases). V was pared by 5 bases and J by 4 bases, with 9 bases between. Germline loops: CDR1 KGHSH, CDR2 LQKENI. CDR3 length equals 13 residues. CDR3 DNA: TGTGCCAGCTCAACCGGACAGAATCAGCCCCAGCATTTT. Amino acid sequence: CASSTGQNQPQHF.

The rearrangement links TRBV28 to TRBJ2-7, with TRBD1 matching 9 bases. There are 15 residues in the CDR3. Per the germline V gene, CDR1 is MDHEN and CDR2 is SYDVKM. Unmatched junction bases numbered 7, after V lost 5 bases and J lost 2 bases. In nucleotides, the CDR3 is TGTGCCAGCAGTCCTATTGGGACAGGGCCCTACGAGCAGTACTTC. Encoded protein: CASSPIGTGPYEQYF.

The DNA of the CDR3 is TGCGCCAGCAGCTCCGGACAGGGGCACAGCTACACCTTC. The encoded protein is CASSSGQGHSYTF. J is TRBJ1-2 and V is TRBV5-1; TRBD1 matches 9 bases. The ends lost 3 bases at V and 9 bases at J; junction bases unmatched: 6. The CDR3 spans 13 residues. CDR1 SGHRS and CDR2 YFSETQ come from the germline V gene.

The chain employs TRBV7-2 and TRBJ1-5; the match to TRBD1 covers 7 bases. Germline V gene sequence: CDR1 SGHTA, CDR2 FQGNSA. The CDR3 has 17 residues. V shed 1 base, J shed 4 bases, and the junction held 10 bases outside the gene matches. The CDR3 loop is CASSLVWIGDRNQPQHF. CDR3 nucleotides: TGTGCCAGCAGCTTAGTCTGGATCGGGGACAGAAATCAGCCCCAGCATTTT.

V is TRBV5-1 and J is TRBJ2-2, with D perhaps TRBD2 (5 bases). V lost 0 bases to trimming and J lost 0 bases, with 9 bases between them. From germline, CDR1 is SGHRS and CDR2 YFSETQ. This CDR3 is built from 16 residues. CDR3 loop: CASSLVPEANTGELFF. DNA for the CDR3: TGCGCCAGCAGCTTGGTCCCGGAGGCGAACACCGGGGAGCTGTTTTTT.

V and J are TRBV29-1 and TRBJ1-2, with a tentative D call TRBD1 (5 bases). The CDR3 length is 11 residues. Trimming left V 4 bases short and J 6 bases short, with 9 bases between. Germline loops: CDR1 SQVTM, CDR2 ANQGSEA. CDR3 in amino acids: CSVGTGDGYTF. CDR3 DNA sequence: TGCAGCGTTGGGACGGGGGATGGCTACACCTTC.

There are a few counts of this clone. CDR3: CASSDRSQGHF. CDR3 coding DNA: TGTGCCAGCAGTGATCGGAGCCAAGGGCATTTT. The chain joins TRBV6-1 to TRBJ1-5; D is unresolved. Deletions cut 3 bases from V and 15 bases from J, with 12 bases between. The CDR3 totals 11 residues. Per the germline V gene, CDR1 is MNHNS and CDR2 is SASEGT.

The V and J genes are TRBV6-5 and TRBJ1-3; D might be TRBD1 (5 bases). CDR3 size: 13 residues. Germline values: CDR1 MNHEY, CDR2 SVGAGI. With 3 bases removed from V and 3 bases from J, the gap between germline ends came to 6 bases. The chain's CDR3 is CASSYRGGNTIYF. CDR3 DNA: TGTGCCAGCAGTTATAGGGGTGGAAACACCATATATTTT.

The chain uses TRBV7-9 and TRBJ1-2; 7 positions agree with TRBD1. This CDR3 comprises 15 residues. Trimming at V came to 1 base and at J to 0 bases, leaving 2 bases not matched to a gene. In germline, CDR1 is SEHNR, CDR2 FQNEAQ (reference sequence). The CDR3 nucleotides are TGTGCCAGCAGCTTAGTGGGACAGCCTAACTATGGCTACACCTTC. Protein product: CASSLVGQPNYGYTF.

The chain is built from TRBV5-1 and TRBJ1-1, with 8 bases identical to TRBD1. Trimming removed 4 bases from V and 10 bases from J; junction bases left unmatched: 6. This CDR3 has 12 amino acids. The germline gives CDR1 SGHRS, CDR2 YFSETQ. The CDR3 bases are TGCGCCAGCAGCACTCAGGGGGCCGGAGCTTTCTTT. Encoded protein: CASSTQGAGAFF. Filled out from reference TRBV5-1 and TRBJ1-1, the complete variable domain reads KAGVTQTPRYLIKTRGQQVTLSCSPISGHRSVSWYQQTPGQGLQFLFEYFSETQRNKGNFPGRFSGRQFSNSRSEMNVSTLELGDSALYLCASSTQGAGAFFGQGTRLTVV.

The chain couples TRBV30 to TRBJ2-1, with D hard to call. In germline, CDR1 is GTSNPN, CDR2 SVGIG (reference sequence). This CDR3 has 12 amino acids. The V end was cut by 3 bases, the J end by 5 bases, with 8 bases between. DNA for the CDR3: TGTGCCTGGAGAGAGTTCCACAATGAGCAGTTCTTC. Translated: CAWREFHNEQFF.

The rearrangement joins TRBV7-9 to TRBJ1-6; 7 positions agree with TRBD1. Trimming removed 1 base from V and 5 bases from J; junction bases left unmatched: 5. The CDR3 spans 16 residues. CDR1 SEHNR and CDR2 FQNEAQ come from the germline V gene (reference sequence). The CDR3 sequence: CASSLVDRADNSPLHF. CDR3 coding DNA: TGTGCCAGCAGCTTAGTAGACAGGGCAGATAATTCACCCCTCCACTTT.

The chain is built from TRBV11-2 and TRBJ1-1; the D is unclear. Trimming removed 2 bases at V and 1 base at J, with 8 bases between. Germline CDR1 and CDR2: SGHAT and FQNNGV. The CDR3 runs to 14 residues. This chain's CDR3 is CASSLYGRNTEAFF. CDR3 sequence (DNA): TGTGCCAGCAGCTTATATGGTAGGAACACTGAAGCTTTCTTT.

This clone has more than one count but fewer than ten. The CDR3 nucleotides read TGTGCCAGTAGTATTCATCGGGGGAGGATGAATCAGCCCCAGCATTTT. Translation gives CASSIHRGRMNQPQHF. This chain links TRBV19 with TRBJ1-5, with D possibly matching TRBD1 (5 bases). This CDR3 has 16 amino acids. The germline V gene has CDR1 LNHDA and CDR2 SQIVND (reference sequence). The V end was cut by 3 bases, the J end by 4 bases, with 16 bases between.

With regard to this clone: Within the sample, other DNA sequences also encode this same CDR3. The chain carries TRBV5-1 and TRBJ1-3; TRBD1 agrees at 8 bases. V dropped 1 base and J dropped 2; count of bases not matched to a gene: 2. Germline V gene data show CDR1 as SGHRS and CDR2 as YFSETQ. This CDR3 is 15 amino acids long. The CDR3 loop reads CASSLTTGAGNTIYF. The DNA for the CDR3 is TGCGCCAGCAGCTTGACGACAGGGGCTGGAAACACCATATATTTT. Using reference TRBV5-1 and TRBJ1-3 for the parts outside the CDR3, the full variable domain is KAGVTQTPRYLIKTRGQQVTLSCSPISGHRSVSWYQQTPGQGLQFLFEYFSETQRNKGNFPGRFSGRQFSNSRSEMNVSTLELGDSALYLCASSLTTGAGNTIYFGEGSWLTVV.

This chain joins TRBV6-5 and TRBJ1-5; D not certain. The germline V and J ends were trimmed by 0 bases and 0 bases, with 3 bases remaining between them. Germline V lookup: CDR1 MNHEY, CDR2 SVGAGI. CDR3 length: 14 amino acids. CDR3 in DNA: TGTGCCAGCAGTTACTCGTATAGCAATCAGCCCCAGCATTTT. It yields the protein CASSYSYSNQPQHF.